These 30 T cell receptor beta chains originate from one sample sequenced in a study of post-analysis software for immune sequencing data. Overall study results and limits: Five TRBV segments, including TRBV5-6, TRBV5-1 and TRBV20-1, were more frequent in patients than controls.

Incorporated into the TCR beta cDNA libraries were unique molecular identifiers, which served to reduce PCR and sequencing biases. MiXCR, applied by TCRdb to the PCR reads, yields one record per CDR3 protein. Altogether hundreds of thousands of distinct CDR3 sequences are present, roughly three fifths being singletons, with the ten largest covering approximately 10%. Their antigens are not known. The sequenced sample was blood. These receptors originate from a girl aged 2-9 years with multiple sclerosis.

This clonotype was picked up many times. The chain joins TRBV20-1 to TRBJ2-1, with 10 bases aligning to TRBD2. CDR3 length equals 15 residues. V lost 2 bases, J lost 4 bases, and 5 bases stayed unmatched. Germline V gene sequence: CDR1 DFQATT, CDR2 SNEGSKA (reference sequence). As DNA, the CDR3 is TGCAGTGCTAGACCCGAGCGGGAGGGGTACAATGAGCAGTTCTTC. Its protein product is CSARPEREGYNEQFF.

V usage is TRBV6-5 and J usage is TRBJ1-2; D perhaps matches TRBD1 (5 bases). Germline V gene lookup returns CDR1 MNHEY and CDR2 SVGAGI. This CDR3 is built from 16 residues. Between the trimmed V and J ends, which lost 2 bases and 1 base, there was a span of 14 bases. The CDR3 nucleotides are TGTGCCAGCAGTTACGAAGGTCCGGGGCTTAACTATGGCTACACCTTC. Its translation is CASSYEGPGLNYGYTF.

This clonotype occurred a few times. A read error may account for a junction end that differs from germline. The chain employs TRBV5-1 and TRBJ2-7, with TRBD2 matching 7 bases. Per germline, CDR1 SGHRS and CDR2 YFSETQ. This CDR3 contains 16 residues. The chain's CDR3 is CASSSPERLAAREQYF. The DNA for the CDR3 is TGCGCCAGCAGCTCCCCAGAACGACTAGCTGCTCGCGAGCAGTACTTT.

Notes on this clonotype: Its ends do not fully match the called genes, so a read error is possible. The chain carries TRBV12-3 or TRBV12-4 and TRBJ2-2; TRBD2 matches 8 bases. The CDR3 is 17 residues long. The CDR3 nucleotides are TGTGCCAGCAGTCTACCAACGGGAGGGCCCAACACCTGGGAGCTGTTTTTT. Residues: CASSLPTGGPNTWELFF.

The chain joins TRBV20-1 to TRBJ2-4, with TRBD2 as a possible D gene (6 bases). Judging by the DNA end, TRBJ2-7 fits better; the J call may be wrong. The CDR3 runs to 12 residues. The germline V gene has CDR1 DFQATT and CDR2 SNEGSKA (reference sequence). The CDR3 bases are TGCAGTGCTAGAGATTCGGGGGTCGAGCAGTACTTC. Translating it yields CSARDSGVEQYF.

The rearrangement joins TRBV3-1 to TRBJ1-4; D is uncertain. V gave up 2 bases and J gave up 5 bases, with 3 bases separating them. The CDR3 sequence is 12 residues long. Germline V gives CDR1 LGHDT, CDR2 YNNKEL (reference sequence). CDR3 DNA: TGTGCCAGCAGCCAATCCAATGAAAAACTGTTTTTT. Its protein is CASSQSNEKLFF.

The rearrangement joins TRBV29-1 to TRBJ2-1; D could derive from TRBD1 or TRBD2 (5 bases each). CDR1 and CDR2 from the germline V gene are SQVTM and ANQGSEA. The CDR3 runs to 12 residues. V lost 3 bases, J lost 14 bases, and 17 bases lay in between. The CDR3: CSVDRAGASEFF. The CDR3 coding sequence is TGCAGCGTTGATAGGGCCGGGGCCTCAGAGTTCTTC.

About this clonotype itself: Here the CDR3 omits its conserved ending phenylalanine or tryptophan, so a read error is the likely source. This rearrangement joins TRBV10-2 to TRBJ2-5; the D is unclear. The V gene lost 3 bases and the J gene lost 0 bases, with 17 bases spanning the gap. CDR3 size: 17 residues. Germline V gene data show CDR1 as WSHSY and CDR2 as SAAADI. CDR3 loop: CASSDTTGIFDQETQYL. The CDR3 coding sequence is TGCGCCAGCAGTGACACGACTGGGATTTTTGACCAAGAGACCCAGTACTTG.

The chain employs TRBV28 and TRBJ2-7; D tentatively fits TRBD1 or TRBD2 (6 bases each). The germline gives CDR1 MDHEN, CDR2 SYDVKM. The CDR3 extends over 18 amino acids. Trimming left V 3 bases short and J 0 bases short, with 21 bases between. CDR3 sequence reads: CASSFSRGGGRSSYEQYF. As DNA, the CDR3 is TGTGCCAGCAGTTTCTCCAGGGGAGGAGGGCGGAGCTCCTACGAGCAGTACTTC.

The chain joins TRBV5-1 to TRBJ2-1; the match to TRBD2 covers 11 bases. The CDR3 consists of 15 residues. Germline V lookup: CDR1 SGHRS, CDR2 YFSETQ. V lost 4 bases to trimming and J lost 6 bases; unmatched junction nucleotides: 6. CDR3 in amino acids: CASSELAGAGNEQFF. In DNA, the CDR3 is TGCGCCAGCAGCGAACTAGCGGGAGCGGGCAATGAGCAGTTCTTC.

This clonotype was detected a few times. The rearrangement joins TRBV29-1 to TRBJ2-1; maybe TRBD2 (6 bases). Germline V gene sequence: CDR1 SQVTM, CDR2 ANQGSEA. V shed 6 bases and J shed 5 bases, with 11 bases lying between them. The length of the CDR3 is 12 residues. The CDR3 DNA reads as TGCAGCGTGGGTAGCGGAGACAATGAGCAGTTCTTC. Amino acids: CSVGSGDNEQFF.

This chain joins TRBV6-6 and TRBJ1-2, with TRBD1 identical over 7 bases. The germline V gene encodes CDR1 MNHNY and CDR2 SVGAGI (reference sequence). This CDR3 region has 14 residues. The ends lost 6 bases at V and 4 bases at J; junction bases unmatched: 8. The CDR3 coding sequence is TGTGCCAGCAGACGACAGGGAAGCGGCTATGGCTACACCTTC. Translation: CASRRQGSGYGYTF.

The genes are TRBV12-3 or TRBV12-4 and TRBJ2-1; D is unclear. CDR3 length: 12 amino acids. The V and J ends lost 3 bases and 9 bases respectively, with 9 bases between them. The CDR3 nucleotides are TGTGCCAGCAGTTTCTCCCGCAGTGAGCAGTTCTTC. Protein product: CASSFSRSEQFF.

This chain uses TRBV5-5 with TRBJ2-6; 8 bases are shared with TRBD1. V trimming: 0 bases; J trimming: 2 bases; junction bases outside the gene matches: 13. The CDR3 is 20 amino acids. Germline CDR1 is SGHKS and CDR2 is YYEKEE (reference sequence). CDR3 loop: CASSLAPGGGIAPGANVLTF. CDR3 coding DNA: TGTGCCAGCAGCTTGGCCCCAGGGGGCGGTATAGCTCCTGGGGCCAACGTCCTGACTTTC.

This clonotype has a handful of counts. The chain has TRBV7-8 and TRBJ2-3; D unclear. The germline V and J ends were trimmed by 6 bases and 2 bases, with 6 bases remaining between them. Germline V gene lookup returns CDR1 SGHVS and CDR2 FQNEAQ. This CDR3 is 12 amino acids long. CDR3 sequence reads: CASSTNTDTQYF. CDR3 DNA: TGTGCCAGCAGTACGAACACAGATACGCAGTATTTT.

The gene calls are TRBV9 and TRBJ2-3; the match to TRBD2 covers 7 bases. Germline CDR1 reads SGDLS; CDR2 reads YYNGEE. J gave up 5 bases and V 0 bases, and 9 bases lay outside the gene matches. This CDR3 has 16 amino acids. The CDR3 loop reads CASSVVQRGRVDTQYF. CDR3 DNA: TGTGCCAGCAGCGTAGTCCAGCGGGGACGGGTAGATACGCAGTATTTT.

CDR3 nucleotides: TGTGCCAGCAGCTTACGCCAGGGAATCTCCTACGAGCAGTACTTC. Its translation is CASSLRQGISYEQYF. This rearrangement joins TRBV7-9 to TRBJ2-7; TRBD1 might be the D (5 bases). The V gene lost 2 bases and the J gene lost 0 bases, with 11 bases spanning the gap. This CDR3 has 15 residues. Germline CDR1 is SEHNR and CDR2 is FQNEAQ (reference sequence).

The V gene is TRBV5-1, the J gene TRBJ2-1; D ambiguous. Germline loops: CDR1 SGHRS, CDR2 YFSETQ. V lost 0 bases to trimming and J lost 6 bases, with 13 bases between them. There are 15 residues in the CDR3. The CDR3 DNA reads TGCGCCAGCAGCTTGGCACAGTCTAAGTTCAATGAGCAGTTCTTC. Translating it yields CASSLAQSKFNEQFF.

The CDR3: CSVATIDREDEQFF. As DNA, the CDR3 is TGCAGCGTTGCTACAATTGACAGGGAGGATGAGCAGTTCTTC. The chain employs TRBV29-1 and TRBJ2-1; D perhaps matches TRBD1 (7 bases). Trimming removed 4 bases from V and 8 bases from J, with 18 bases in between. Germline V gives CDR1 SQVTM, CDR2 ANQGSEA. The CDR3 has 14 amino acids.

This CDR3 is CASSYGPTGQETQYF. The CDR3 nucleotides read TGTGCCAGCAGTTACGGACCCACGGGTCAAGAGACCCAGTACTTC. The chain is built from TRBV6-2 or TRBV6-3 and TRBJ2-5; D call uncertain. With 2 bases removed from V and 2 bases from J, the gap between germline ends came to 12 bases. This CDR3 spans 15 amino acids. The germline V gene has CDR1 MNHEY and CDR2 SVGEGT.

The chain combines TRBV5-1 with TRBJ2-2; unclear D gene. The germline V and J ends were trimmed by 2 bases and 2 bases, with 10 bases remaining between them. Germline CDR1 is SGHRS and CDR2 is YFSETQ. The CDR3 length is 15 residues. CDR3: CASSFDKGNTGELFF. In DNA form, the CDR3 reads TGCGCCAGCAGCTTTGACAAGGGAAACACCGGGGAGCTGTTTTTT.

Only a few counts were recorded for this clonotype. V and J are TRBV7-2 and TRBJ2-7; weak D call: TRBD2 (5 bases). The germline V gene encodes CDR1 SGHTA and CDR2 FQGNSA. The germline V and J ends were trimmed by 1 base and 4 bases, with 14 bases remaining between them. The CDR3 sequence is 15 residues long. DNA of the CDR3: TGTGCCAGCAGCTTAGGTCTAGCATCTCTATACGAGCAGTACTTC. Translating it yields CASSLGLASLYEQYF.

In this sample, this clonotype turned up a few times. The rearrangement joins TRBV29-1 to TRBJ1-2; D is uncertain. Trimming took 0 bases from V and 2 from J, leaving 10 bases between them. Germline CDR1 SQVTM, CDR2 ANQGSEA. This CDR3 contains 14 residues. In DNA, the CDR3 is TGCAGCGTTGAAGACAGACAAGGAAACTATGGCTACACCTTC. The encoded protein is CSVEDRQGNYGYTF.

V is TRBV7-3 and J is TRBJ2-3; possible D gene TRBD2, 6 bases. This CDR3 contains 15 residues. Germline V lookup: CDR1 SGHTA, CDR2 FQGTGA. Trimming took 1 base from V and 4 from J, leaving 12 bases between them. The CDR3 loop reads CASSLKMTGADTQYF. CDR3 sequence (DNA): TGTGCCAGCAGCTTAAAGATGACGGGGGCAGATACGCAGTATTTT.

The chain is built from TRBV11-2 and TRBJ2-1, with D possibly being TRBD1 or TRBD2 (5 bases each). Trimming left V 5 bases short and J 7 bases short, with 15 bases between. The CDR3 extends over 14 amino acids. The germline gives CDR1 SGHAT, CDR2 FQNNGV. CDR3 residues: CASSGAGPGNEQFF. The CDR3 nucleotides are TGTGCCAGCAGCGGGGCAGGGCCGGGGAATGAGCAGTTCTTC.

This chain connects TRBV24-1 to TRBJ1-2, with D maybe TRBD1 (5 bases). The CDR3 extends over 14 amino acids. V lost 4 bases, J lost 0 bases, and 8 bases lay in between. CDR1 is KGHDR and CDR2 is SFDVKD in the germline V gene. The CDR3 is CATSDPTANYGYTF. The CDR3 coding sequence is TGTGCCACCAGTGACCCGACAGCTAACTATGGCTACACCTTC.

The rearrangement uses TRBV7-9 and TRBJ2-4, with D unresolved. The DNA end lines up better with TRBJ2-7; the J call may be wrong. Germline CDR1 reads SEHNR; CDR2 reads FQNEAQ (reference sequence). The CDR3 length is 13 residues. The CDR3 spells CASSLGVLDEQYF. CDR3 DNA: TGTGCCAGCAGCTTAGGGGTTCTGGACGAGCAGTACTTC.

The rearrangement links TRBV12-3 or TRBV12-4 to TRBJ2-3, with 12 bases that match TRBD2. This CDR3 region has 16 residues. The trim removed 7 bases at V and 4 bases at J, leaving 9 bases unmatched. In nucleotides, the CDR3 is TGTGCCAGCACCAAGGGACTAGCGGGCGGGGCAGATACGCAGTATTTT. It codes for CASTKGLAGGADTQYF.

J is TRBJ1-6 and V is TRBV7-2, with a tentative D call TRBD1 (6 bases). Trimming took 5 bases from V and 4 from J, leaving 12 bases between them. Germline loops: CDR1 SGHTA, CDR2 FQGNSA. This CDR3 region has 15 residues. As DNA, the CDR3 is TGTGCCAGCAGCGTCGGACAGACTTATAATTCACCCCTCCACTTT. It translates to CASSVGQTYNSPLHF.

A note on this clonotype: One end of the junction varies from germline; a read error may be responsible. The rearrangement uses TRBV10-3 and TRBJ1-2, with TRBD1 matching 7 bases. Germline assignment: CDR1 ENHRY and CDR2 SYGVKD. CDR3 length: 13 amino acids. The CDR3 DNA reads as TGTGCCATCAGTACAGGGGCTAACTATGACTACACCTTC. The encoded protein is CAISTGANYDYTF.